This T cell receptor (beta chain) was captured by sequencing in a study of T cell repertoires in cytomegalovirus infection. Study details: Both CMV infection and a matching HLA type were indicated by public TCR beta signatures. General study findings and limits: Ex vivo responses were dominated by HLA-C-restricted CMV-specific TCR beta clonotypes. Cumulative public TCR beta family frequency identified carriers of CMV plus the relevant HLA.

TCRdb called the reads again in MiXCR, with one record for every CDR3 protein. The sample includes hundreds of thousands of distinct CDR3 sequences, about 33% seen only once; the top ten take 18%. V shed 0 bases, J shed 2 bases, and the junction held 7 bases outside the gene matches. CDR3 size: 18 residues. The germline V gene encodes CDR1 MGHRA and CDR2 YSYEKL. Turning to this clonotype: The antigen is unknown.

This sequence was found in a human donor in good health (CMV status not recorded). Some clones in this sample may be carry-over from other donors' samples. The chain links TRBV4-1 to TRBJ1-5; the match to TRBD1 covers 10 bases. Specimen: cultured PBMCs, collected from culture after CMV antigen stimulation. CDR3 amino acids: CASSQDRGQGRGNQPQHF. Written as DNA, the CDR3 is TGCGCCAGCAGCCAAGATCGGGGACAGGGGAGAGGCAATCAGCCCCAGCATTTT.